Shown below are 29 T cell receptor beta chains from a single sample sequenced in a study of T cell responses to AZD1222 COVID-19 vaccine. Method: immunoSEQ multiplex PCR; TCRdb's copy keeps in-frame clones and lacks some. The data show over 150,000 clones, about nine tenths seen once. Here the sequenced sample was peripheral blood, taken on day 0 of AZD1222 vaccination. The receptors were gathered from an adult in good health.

The DNA for the CDR3 is TGCGCCAGCAGCCGGCAGGTCTCTTACAATGAGCAGTTCTTC. This sequence encodes CASSRQVSYNEQFF. This chain connects TRBV5-1 to TRBJ2-1; D remains unclear. Germline V gene data show CDR1 as SGHRS and CDR2 as YFSETQ. The germline V and J ends were trimmed by 4 bases and 4 bases, with 12 bases remaining between them. CDR3 size: 14 residues.

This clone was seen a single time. CDR3 sequence (DNA): TGTGCCAGCAGCTTTGCCCAGGGAAACACTGAAGCTTTCTTT. Protein product: CASSFAQGNTEAFF. J is TRBJ1-1 and V is TRBV11-1, with D possibly matching TRBD1 (5 bases). The ends were cut back, 3 bases at V and 2 bases at J, with 10 bases in the middle. The germline CDR1 and CDR2 sequences are SGHAT and FQDESV (reference sequence). The CDR3 contains 14 residues.

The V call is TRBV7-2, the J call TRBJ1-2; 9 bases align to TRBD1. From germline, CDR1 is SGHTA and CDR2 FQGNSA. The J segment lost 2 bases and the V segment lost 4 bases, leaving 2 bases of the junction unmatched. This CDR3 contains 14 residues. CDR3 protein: CASSWTGANYGYTF. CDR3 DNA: TGTGCCAGCAGCTGGACAGGGGCCAACTATGGCTACACCTTC.

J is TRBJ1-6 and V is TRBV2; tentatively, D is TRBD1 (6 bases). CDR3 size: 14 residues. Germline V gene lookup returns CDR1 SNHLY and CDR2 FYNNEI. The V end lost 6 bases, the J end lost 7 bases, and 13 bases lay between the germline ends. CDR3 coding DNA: TGTGCCAGCAGGACAGGTTTTGGAAATTCACCCCTCCACTTT. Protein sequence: CASRTGFGNSPLHF. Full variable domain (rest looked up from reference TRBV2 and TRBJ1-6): EPEVTQTPSHQVTQMGQEVILRCVPISNHLYFYWYRQILGQKVEFLVSFYNNEISEKSEIFDDQFSVERPDGSNFTLKIRSTKLEDSAMYFCASRTGFGNSPLHFGNGTRLTVT.

CDR3 region: CASSSWTGYSNQPQHF. The CDR3 DNA follows: TGTGCCAGCAGCTCTTGGACAGGATATAGCAATCAGCCCCAGCATTTT. This rearrangement joins TRBV7-2 to TRBJ1-5; 7 positions match TRBD1. Germline assignment: CDR1 SGHTA and CDR2 FQGNSA. V lost 4 bases to trimming and J lost 0 bases; unmatched junction nucleotides: 6. The CDR3 totals 16 residues.

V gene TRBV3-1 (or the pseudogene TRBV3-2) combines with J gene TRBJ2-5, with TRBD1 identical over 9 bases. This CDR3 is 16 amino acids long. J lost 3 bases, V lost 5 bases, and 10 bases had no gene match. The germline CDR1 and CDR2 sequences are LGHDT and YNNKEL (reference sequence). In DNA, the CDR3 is TGTGCCAGCAGCACCCGGGACAGGGTGAGGGAAGAGACCCAGTACTTC. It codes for CASSTRDRVREETQYF.

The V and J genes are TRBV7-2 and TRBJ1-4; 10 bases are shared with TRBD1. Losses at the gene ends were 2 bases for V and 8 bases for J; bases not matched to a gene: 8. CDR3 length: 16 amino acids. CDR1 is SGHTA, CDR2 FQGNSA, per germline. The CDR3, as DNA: TGTGCCAGCAGCTTATGGCGGACAGGGGGAAAGGAAAAACTGTTTTTT. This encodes CASSLWRTGGKEKLFF.

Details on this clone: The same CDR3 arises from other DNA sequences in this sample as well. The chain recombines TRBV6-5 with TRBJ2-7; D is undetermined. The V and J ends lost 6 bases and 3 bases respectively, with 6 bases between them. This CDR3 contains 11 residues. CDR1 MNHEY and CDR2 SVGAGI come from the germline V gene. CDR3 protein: CASSQIYEQYF. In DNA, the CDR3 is TGTGCCAGCAGCCAGATCTACGAGCAGTACTTC.

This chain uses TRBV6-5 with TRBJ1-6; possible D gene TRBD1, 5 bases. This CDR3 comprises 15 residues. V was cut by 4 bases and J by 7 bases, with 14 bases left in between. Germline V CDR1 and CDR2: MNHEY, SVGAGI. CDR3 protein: CASSSRGGANSPLHF. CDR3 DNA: TGTGCCAGCAGTTCCCGTGGTGGGGCCAATTCACCCCTCCACTTT.

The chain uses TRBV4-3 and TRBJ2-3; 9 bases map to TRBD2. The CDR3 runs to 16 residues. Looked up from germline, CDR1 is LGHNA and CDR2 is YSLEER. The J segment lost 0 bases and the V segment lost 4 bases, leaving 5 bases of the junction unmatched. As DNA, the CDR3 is TGCGCCAGCAGCCCGAGACTAGCGGCTAGCACAGATACGCAGTATTTT. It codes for CASSPRLAASTDTQYF.

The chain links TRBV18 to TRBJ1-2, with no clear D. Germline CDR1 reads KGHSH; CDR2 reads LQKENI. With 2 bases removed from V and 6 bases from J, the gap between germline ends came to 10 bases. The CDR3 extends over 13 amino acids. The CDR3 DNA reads TGTGCCAGCTCACCATCAAGAGACGATGGCTACACCTTC. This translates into CASSPSRDDGYTF. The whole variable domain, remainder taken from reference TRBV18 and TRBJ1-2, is NAGVMQNPRHLVRRRGQEARLRCSPMKGHSHVYWYRQLPEEGLKFMVYLQKENIIDESGMPKERFSAEFPKEGPSILRIQQVVRGDSAAYFCASSPSRDDGYTFGSGTRLTVV.

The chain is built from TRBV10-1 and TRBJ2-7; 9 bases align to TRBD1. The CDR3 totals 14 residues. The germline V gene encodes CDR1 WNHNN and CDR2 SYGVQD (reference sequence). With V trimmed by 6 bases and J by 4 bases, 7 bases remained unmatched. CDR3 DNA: TGCGCCAGCAGGACCGGGACAGGGTGGTACGAGCAGTACTTC. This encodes CASRTGTGWYEQYF.

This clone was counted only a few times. CDR3 DNA sequence: TGTGCCATCAGTACGGACGGGACTGAAGCTTTCTTT. Translation: CAISTDGTEAFF. The chain uses TRBV10-3 and TRBJ1-1; D is undetermined. CDR3 length equals 12 residues. CDR1 ENHRY and CDR2 SYGVKD come from the germline V gene. The ends were cut back, 5 bases at V and 5 bases at J, with 9 bases in the middle.

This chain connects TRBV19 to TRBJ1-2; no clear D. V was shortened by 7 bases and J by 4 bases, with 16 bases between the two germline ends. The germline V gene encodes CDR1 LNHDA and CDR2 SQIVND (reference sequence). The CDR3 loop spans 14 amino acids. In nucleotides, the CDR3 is TGTGCCAGTAAGGAGGGCCCAGGTGGCTATGGCTACACCTTC. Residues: CASKEGPGGYGYTF.

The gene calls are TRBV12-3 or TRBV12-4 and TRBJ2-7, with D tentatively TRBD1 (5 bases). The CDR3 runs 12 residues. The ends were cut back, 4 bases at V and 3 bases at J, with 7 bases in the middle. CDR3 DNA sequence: TGTGCCAGCAGTTCGACAGACTACGAGCAGTACTTC. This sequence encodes CASSSTDYEQYF.

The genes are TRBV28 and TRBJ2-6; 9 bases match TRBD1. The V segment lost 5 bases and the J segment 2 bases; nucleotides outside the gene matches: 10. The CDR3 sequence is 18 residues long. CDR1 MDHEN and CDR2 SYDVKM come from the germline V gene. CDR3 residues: CASSGSRDREAGANVLTF. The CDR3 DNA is TGTGCCAGCAGTGGAAGCCGGGACAGGGAAGCTGGGGCCAACGTCCTGACTTTC.

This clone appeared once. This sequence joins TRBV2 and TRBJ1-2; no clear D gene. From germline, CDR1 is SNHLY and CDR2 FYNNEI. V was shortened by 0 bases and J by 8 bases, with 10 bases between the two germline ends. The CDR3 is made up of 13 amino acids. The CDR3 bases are TGTGCCAGCAGTGAAGCCAACAGCCGGGGCTACACCTTC. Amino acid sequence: CASSEANSRGYTF.

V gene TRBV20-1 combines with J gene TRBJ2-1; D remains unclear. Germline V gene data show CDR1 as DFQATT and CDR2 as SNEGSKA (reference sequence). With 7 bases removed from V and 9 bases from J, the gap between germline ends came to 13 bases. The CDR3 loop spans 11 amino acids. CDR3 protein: CSGGLYIEQFF. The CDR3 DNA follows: TGCAGTGGAGGATTGTATATTGAGCAGTTCTTC.

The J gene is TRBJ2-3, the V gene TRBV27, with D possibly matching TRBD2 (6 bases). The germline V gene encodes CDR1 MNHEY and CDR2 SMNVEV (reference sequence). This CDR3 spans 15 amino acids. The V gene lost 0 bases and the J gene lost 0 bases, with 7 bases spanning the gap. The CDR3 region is CASSLSGGSTDTQYF. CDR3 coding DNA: TGTGCCAGCAGTTTATCGGGGGGAAGCACAGATACGCAGTATTTT.

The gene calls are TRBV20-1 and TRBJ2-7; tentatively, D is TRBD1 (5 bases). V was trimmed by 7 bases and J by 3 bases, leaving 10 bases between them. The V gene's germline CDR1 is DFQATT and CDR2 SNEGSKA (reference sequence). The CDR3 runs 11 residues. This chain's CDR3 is CSVQEYYEQYF. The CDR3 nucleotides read TGCAGTGTACAGGAATACTACGAGCAGTACTTC.

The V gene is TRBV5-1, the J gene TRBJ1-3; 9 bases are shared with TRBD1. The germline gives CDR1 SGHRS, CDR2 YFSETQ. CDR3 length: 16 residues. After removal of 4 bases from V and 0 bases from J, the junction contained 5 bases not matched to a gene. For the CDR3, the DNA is TGCGCCAGCAGCCGGGACAGGGTGAGCTCTGGAAACACCATATATTTT. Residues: CASSRDRVSSGNTIYF.

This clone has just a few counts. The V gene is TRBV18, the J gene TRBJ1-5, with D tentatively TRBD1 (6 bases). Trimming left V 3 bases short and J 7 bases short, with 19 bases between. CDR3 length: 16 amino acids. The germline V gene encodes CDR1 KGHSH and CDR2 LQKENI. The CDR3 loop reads CASSPGLQLGGQPQHF. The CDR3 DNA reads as TGTGCCAGCTCACCGGGTCTACAGCTTGGGGGCCAGCCCCAGCATTTT.

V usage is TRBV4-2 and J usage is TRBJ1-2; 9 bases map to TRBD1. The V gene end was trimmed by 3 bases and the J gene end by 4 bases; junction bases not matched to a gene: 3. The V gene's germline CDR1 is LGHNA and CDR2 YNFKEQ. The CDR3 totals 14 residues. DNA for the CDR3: TGTGCCAGCAGCCAGGACAGGGGAAGCTATGGCTACACCTTC. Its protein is CASSQDRGSYGYTF.

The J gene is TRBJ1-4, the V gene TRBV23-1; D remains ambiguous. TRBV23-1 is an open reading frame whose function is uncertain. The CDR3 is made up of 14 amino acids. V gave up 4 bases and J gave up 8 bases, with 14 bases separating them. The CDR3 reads CASSLIACQEKLFF. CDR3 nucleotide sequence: TGCGCCAGCAGTCTAATCGCCTGTCAGGAAAAACTGTTTTTT.

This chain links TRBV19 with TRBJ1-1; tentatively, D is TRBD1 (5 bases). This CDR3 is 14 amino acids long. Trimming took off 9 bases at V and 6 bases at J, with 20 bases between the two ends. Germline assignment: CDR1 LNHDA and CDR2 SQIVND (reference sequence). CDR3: CASRKGPLDAEAFF. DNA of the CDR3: TGTGCCAGCCGTAAGGGACCCTTAGACGCTGAAGCTTTCTTT. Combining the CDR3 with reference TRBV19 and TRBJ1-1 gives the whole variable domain DGGITQSPKYLFRKEGQNVTLSCEQNLNHDAMYWYRQDPGQGLRLIYYSQIVNDFQKGDIAEGYSVSREKKESFPLTVTSAQKNPTAFYLCASRKGPLDAEAFFGQGTRLTVV.

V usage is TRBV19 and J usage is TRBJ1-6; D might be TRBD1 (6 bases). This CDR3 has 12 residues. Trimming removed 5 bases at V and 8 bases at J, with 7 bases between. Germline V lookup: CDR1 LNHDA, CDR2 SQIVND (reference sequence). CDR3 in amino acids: CASSYRDSPLHF. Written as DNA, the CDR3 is TGTGCCAGTAGTTACAGGGATTCACCCCTCCACTTT. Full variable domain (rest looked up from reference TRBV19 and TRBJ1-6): DGGITQSPKYLFRKEGQNVTLSCEQNLNHDAMYWYRQDPGQGLRLIYYSQIVNDFQKGDIAEGYSVSREKKESFPLTVTSAQKNPTAFYLCASSYRDSPLHFGNGTRLTVT.

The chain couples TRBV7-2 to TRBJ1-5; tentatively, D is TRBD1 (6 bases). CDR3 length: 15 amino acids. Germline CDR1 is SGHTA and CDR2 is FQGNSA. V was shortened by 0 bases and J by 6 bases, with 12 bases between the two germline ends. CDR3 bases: TGTGCCAGCAGCTTAGCCTCGGGGGCAGCTCAGCCCCAGCATTTT. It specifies CASSLASGAAQPQHF.

CDR3 in DNA: TGTGCCAGCAGTTCCCAGGGGTTGACGAGCAATCAGCCCCAGCATTTT. Its protein is CASSSQGLTSNQPQHF. The J gene is TRBJ1-5, the V gene TRBV6-2 or TRBV6-3, with a tentative D call TRBD1 (6 bases). The germline V gene has CDR1 MNHEY and CDR2 SVGEGT. Trimming removed 4 bases from V and 1 base from J, with 14 bases in between. CDR3 length: 16 residues.

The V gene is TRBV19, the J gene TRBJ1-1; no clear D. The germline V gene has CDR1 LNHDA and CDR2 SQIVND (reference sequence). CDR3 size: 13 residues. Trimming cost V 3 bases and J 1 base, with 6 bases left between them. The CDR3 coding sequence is TGTGCCAGTAGTATTATGCCGAACACTGAAGCTTTCTTT. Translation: CASSIMPNTEAFF.